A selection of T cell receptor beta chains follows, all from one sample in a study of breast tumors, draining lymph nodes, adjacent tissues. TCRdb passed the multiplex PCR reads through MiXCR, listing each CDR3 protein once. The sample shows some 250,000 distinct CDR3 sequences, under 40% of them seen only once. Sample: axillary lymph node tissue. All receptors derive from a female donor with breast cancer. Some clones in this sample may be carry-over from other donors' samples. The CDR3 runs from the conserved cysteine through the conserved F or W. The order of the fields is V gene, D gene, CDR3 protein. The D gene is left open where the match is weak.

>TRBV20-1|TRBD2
CSGGAGGLWGTDTQYF
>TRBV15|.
CATSGVAPHTDTQYF
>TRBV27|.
CASSLGPVDTQYF
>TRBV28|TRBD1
CASSKHLTGTGGMGGYTF
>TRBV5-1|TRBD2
CASSSPVGLAGVGTDTQYF
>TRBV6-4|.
CASSYLVPRAGGELFF
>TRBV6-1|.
CAGSAPPPRNEKLFF
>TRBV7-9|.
CASSLIRGLNEKLFF
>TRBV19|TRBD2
CASSISRASGTDSSYEQYF
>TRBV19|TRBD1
CASSNPGRGNDEQYF
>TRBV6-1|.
CASSEYRNSGNTIYF
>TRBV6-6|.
CASSFTDGGFYTF
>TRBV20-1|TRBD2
CSARGTSGGQQTQYF
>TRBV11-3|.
CASSFPVGGNEQFF
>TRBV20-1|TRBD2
CSAAFRLAGVSYEQYF
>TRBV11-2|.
CASSLDRAVGTEAFF
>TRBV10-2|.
CASSVSGYGYTF
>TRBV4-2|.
CASSQGRYSYERYF
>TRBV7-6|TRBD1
CASSQDRGRSETPRDPEPCYEQYF
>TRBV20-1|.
CSAATGSSYEQYF
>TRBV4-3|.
CASSQGSTGPYEQYF
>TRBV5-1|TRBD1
CASSVGQGVHHEQYF
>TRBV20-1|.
CSARDLGQQETQYF
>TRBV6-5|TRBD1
CASSRQGGGGEKLFF
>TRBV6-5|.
CATAGGTRIKETQYF
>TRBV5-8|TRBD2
CASSNPTPGLAGGQQYF
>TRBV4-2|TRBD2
CASSERLLAGGAGELFF
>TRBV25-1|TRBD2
CASSDSGRSEQYF
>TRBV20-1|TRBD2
CSARDGGSYEQYF
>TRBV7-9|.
CASSLDNVQNIQYF
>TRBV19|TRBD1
CASRGPDRLQETQYF
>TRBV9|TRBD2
CASSARTSGSHEQYF
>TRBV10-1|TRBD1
CASSRDRTYEQYF
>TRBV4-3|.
CASSQDRGGNTEAFF
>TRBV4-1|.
CASSHPGQNTGELFF
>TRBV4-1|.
CASSQEGYNQPQHF
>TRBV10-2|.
CASGHRQETQYF
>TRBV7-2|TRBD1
CASGDRAETQYF
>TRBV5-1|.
CASSLGTDNEQFF
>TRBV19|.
CASRQGAFHSNQPQHF